The present entry profiles one T cell receptor (beta chain) with its context. The sample belongs to a study of control samples from healthy donors and cancer patients. Generated by immunoSEQ multiplex PCR, the TCRdb table keeps only in-frame clones and is missing some. The data show roughly 400,000 clones, about nine tenths seen once. With V trimmed by 1 base and J by 2 bases, 5 bases remained unmatched. Looked up from germline, CDR1 is LGHDT and CDR2 is YNNKEL (reference sequence). The CDR3 is 15 amino acids. The clonotype comes from a man between 40 and 49 years old with head and neck cancer. The rearrangement links TRBV3-1 (or the pseudogene TRBV3-2) to TRBJ2-7, with 7 bases lining up with TRBD1. The sample taken for sequencing was PBMCs. For the CDR3, the DNA is TGTGCCAGCAGCCAAGCCAGCACAGGGGCCTACGAGCAGTACTTC. This sequence encodes CASSQASTGAYEQYF.